This TCR beta chain was recorded in a study of CD8+ T cells in alopecia areata. Background on the study: Patients in the treated group were given tofacitinib by mouth, 5 to 10 mg twice a day. Treatment with tofacitinib (6 to 18 months) was followed by 6 months off drug.

The sequencing template was cDNA reverse transcribed from extracted RNA. Method: immunoSEQ multiplex PCR; TCRdb's copy keeps in-frame clones and lacks some. The sample yields some 180,000 clones, 51% seen once. The treatment: oral pan-JAK inhibitor, 5-10 mg twice daily. CDR1 is MGHDK, CDR2 SYGVNS, per germline. V dropped 2 bases and J dropped 7 bases, with 8 bases sitting between them. This CDR3 spans 12 amino acids. Overall study findings and caveats: Lesional scalp exceeded normal scalp in clonality, especially in alopecia totalis/universalis. On tofacitinib, scalp clonality and expanded CD8+ clones among top 100 fell significantly.

In the case of this clone: Its antigen is undetermined.

This chain joins TRBV25-1 and TRBJ1-2; D is perhaps TRBD1 (6 bases). The sequence derives from a human donor with alopecia areata. The sequences come from CD8+ T cells sorted from blood, collected at roughly week 52, from a patient treated with tofacitinib. The CDR3 here is CASSERGVGYTF. The CDR3 DNA reads as TGTGCCAGCAGTGAAAGGGGGGTTGGCTACACCTTC.